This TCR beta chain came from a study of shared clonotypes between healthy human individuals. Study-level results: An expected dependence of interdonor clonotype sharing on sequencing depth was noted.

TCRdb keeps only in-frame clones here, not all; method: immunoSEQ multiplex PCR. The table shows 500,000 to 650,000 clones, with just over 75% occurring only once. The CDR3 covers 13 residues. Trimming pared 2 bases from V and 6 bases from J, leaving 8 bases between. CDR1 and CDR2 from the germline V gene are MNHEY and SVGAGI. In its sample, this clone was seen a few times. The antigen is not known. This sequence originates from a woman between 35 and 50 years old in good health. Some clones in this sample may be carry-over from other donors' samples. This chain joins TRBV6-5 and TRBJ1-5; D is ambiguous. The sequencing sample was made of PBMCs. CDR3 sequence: CASSYDGSQPQHF. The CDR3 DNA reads TGTGCCAGCAGTTACGACGGAAGTCAGCCCCAGCATTTT.